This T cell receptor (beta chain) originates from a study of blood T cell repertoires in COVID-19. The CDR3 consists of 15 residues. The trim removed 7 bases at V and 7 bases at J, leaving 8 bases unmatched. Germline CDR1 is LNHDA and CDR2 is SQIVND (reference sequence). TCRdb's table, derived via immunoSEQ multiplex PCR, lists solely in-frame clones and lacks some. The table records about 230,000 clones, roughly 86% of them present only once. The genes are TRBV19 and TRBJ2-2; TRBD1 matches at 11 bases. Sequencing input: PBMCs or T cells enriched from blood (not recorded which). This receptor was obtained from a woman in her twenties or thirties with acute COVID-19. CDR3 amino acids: CASIPGQGAGGELFF. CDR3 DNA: TGTGCCAGTATTCCCGGACAGGGGGCGGGCGGGGAGCTGTTTTTT.